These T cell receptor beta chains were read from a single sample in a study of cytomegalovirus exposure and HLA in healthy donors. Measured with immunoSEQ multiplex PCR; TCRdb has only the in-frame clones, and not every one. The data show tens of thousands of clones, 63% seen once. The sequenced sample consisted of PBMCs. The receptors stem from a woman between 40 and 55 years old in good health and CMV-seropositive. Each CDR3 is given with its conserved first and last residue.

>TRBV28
CASRRRGLSNQPQHF
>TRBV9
CASRDRGGYTF
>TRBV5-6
CASSLAVGRETQYF
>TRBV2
CASSEGGTDIQYF
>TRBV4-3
CASHTTGGDYSNQPQHF
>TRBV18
CASSPSRGQVNQPQHF
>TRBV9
CASSVGRRDTQYF
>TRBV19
CASSIRGTYNEQFF
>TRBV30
CAWSAGLAGTGELFF
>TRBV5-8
CASSFNRGANEKLFF
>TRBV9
CASSVDGTGAKSEAFF
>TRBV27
CASSYTGDYGYTF
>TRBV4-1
CASSQVQGMGETQYF
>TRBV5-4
CASSPGGNNQPQHF
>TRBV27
CASSFTSGRGSTDTQYF
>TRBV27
CASSRRGQDYGYTF
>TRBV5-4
CASSLEQPIYNEQFF
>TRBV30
CAWKPQGAGELFF
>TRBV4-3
CASSPLETGVNTDTQYF
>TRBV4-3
CASSPDRGNTEAFF
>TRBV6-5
CASSYSNRDEQYF
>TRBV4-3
CASSQDLYFEGNQPQHF
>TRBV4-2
CASSQAAGARTDTQYF
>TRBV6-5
CASSPPGYDTQYF
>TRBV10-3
CAISVSSSTGSSGFF
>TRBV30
CAWRVYPSNEQFF
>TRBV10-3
CAASGRAGLNIQYF
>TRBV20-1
CGAAGSNEQFF
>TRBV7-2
CASSLRTGGYNEQFF